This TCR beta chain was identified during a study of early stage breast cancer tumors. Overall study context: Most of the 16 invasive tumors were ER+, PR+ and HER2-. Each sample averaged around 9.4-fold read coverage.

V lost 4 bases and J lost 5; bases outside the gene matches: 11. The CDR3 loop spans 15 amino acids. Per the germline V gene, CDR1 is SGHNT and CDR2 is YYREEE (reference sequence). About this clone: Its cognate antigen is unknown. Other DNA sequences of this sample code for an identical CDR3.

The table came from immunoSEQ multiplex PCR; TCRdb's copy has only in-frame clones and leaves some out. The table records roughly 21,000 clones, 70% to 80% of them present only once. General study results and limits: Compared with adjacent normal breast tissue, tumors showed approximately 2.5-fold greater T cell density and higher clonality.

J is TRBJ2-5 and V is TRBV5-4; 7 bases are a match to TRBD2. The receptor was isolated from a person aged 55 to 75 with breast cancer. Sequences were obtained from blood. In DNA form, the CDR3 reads TGTGCCAGCAGCCTGGTATTAGCGGGTACGGAGACCCAGTACTTC. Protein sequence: CASSLVLAGTETQYF.